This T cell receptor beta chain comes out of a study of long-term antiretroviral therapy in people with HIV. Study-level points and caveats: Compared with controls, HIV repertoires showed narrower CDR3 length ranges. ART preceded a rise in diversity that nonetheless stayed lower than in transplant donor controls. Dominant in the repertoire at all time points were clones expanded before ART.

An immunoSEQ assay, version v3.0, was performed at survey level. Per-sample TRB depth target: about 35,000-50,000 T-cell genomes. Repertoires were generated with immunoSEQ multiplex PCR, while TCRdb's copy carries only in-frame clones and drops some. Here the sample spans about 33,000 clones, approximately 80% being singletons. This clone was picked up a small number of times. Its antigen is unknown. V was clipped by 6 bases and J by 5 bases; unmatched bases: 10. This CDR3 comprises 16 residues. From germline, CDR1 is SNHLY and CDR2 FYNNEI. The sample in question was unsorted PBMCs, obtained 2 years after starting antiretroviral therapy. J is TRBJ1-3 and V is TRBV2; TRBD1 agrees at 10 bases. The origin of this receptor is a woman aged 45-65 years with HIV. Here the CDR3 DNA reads TGTGCCAGCAGCCTTCAAGGGACAGGGGTTAGAAACACCATATATTTT. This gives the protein CASSLQGTGVRNTIYF.